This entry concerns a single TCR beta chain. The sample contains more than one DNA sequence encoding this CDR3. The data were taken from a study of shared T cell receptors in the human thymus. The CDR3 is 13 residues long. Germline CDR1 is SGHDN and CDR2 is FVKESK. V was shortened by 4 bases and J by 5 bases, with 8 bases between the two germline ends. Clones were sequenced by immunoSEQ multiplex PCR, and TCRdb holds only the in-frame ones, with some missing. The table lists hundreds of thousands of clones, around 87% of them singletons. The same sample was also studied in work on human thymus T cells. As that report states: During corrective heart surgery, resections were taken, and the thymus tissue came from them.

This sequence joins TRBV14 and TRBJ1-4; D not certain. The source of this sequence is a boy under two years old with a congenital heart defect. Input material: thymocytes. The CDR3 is CASSRGGNEKLFF. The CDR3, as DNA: TGTGCCAGCAGCCGTGGAGGGAATGAAAAACTGTTTTTT.